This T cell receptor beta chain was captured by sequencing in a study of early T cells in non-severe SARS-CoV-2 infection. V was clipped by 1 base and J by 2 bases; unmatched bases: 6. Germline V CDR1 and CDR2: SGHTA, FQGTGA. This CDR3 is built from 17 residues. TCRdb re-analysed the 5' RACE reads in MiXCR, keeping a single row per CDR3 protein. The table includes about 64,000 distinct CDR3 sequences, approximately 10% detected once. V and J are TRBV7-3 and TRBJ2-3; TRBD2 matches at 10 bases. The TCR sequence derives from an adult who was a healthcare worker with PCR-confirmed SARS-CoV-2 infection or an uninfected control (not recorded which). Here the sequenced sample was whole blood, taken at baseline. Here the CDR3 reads CASSLIPSGGLTDTQYF. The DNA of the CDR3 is TGTGCCAGCAGCTTAATACCTAGCGGGGGACTCACAGATACGCAGTATTTT.